This is a list of T cell receptor beta chains from one sample in a study of blood T cell repertoires in COVID-19. Measured with immunoSEQ multiplex PCR; TCRdb has only the in-frame clones, and not every one. Of approximately 80,000 clones in the sample, about 85% were seen once. The sample was peripheral blood. These receptors all come from a woman older than 75 with COVID-19, enrolled during active disease. Each CDR3 is given without its conserved first and last residue. The order of the fields is J gene, clone size, V gene, CDR3 protein. Part of the rows lack a size; the others show once, few, many or a class for expanded clones.

J: TRBJ2-1
size: .
V: TRBV5-1
CDR3: ASSLTQTSVYNEQF

J: TRBJ2-7
size: .
V: TRBV6-6
CDR3: ASSYGRGRFEQY

J: TRBJ2-3
size: .
V: TRBV28
CDR3: ASKGWKRGGTSTDTQY

J: TRBJ2-2
size: .
V: TRBV6-6
CDR3: ASITAGGETGELF

J: TRBJ2-3
size: .
V: TRBV7-3
CDR3: ASSLIAGGDTQY

J: TRBJ2-5
size: .
V: TRBV19
CDR3: ASLDRGRGETQY

J: TRBJ1-2
size: .
V: TRBV9
CDR3: ASSALTANGYT

J: TRBJ1-1
size: once
V: TRBV21-1
CDR3: ASNRLPRLTEAF

J: TRBJ1-2
size: .
V: TRBV24-1
CDR3: ATGGANYGYT

J: TRBJ2-6
size: .
V: TRBV19
CDR3: ASKVQSSGANVLT

J: TRBJ2-5
size: .
V: TRBV2
CDR3: ASSEAHGGGETQY

J: TRBJ1-2
size: .
V: TRBV6-5
CDR3: ASTALQVAYGYT

J: TRBJ2-5
size: .
V: TRBV5-1
CDR3: ASSSSSGVQETQY

J: TRBJ2-2
size: .
V: TRBV10-3
CDR3: AISGSGRFGTGELF

J: TRBJ1-4
size: .
V: TRBV18
CDR3: ASSLTSGDLDEKLF

J: TRBJ1-3
size: .
V: TRBV9
CDR3: ASGTGSSGNTIY

J: TRBJ1-4
size: .
V: TRBV18
CDR3: ASSLLSDEKLF

J: TRBJ2-7
size: .
V: TRBV6-1
CDR3: ASSEQEGAIEQY

J: TRBJ2-3
size: .
V: TRBV18
CDR3: ASSPLAGGRTDTQY

J: TRBJ1-2
size: .
V: TRBV27
CDR3: ASSLSATGAGDNYGYT

J: TRBJ2-7
size: .
V: TRBV3-1/TRBV3-2
CDR3: ASSQEGLAGGYEQY

J: TRBJ1-1
size: few
V: TRBV3-1/TRBV3-2
CDR3: ASSQESPPEQNTEAF

J: TRBJ1-3
size: .
V: TRBV7-7
CDR3: ASSHGLGNTIY

J: TRBJ2-5
size: once
V: TRBV19
CDR3: ASRPGANQETQY

J: TRBJ1-5
size: once
V: TRBV12-3/TRBV12-4
CDR3: ASSLGGIGPQH

J: TRBJ2-7
size: .
V: TRBV6-5
CDR3: ASRGSSYEQY

J: TRBJ2-6
size: .
V: TRBV15
CDR3: ATSRVVGTGHSPGANVLT

J: TRBJ2-5
size: once
V: TRBV5-4
CDR3: ASSPPHGGGQETQY

J: TRBJ2-3
size: .
V: TRBV29-1
CDR3: SVVSGSTDTQY

J: TRBJ1-4
size: .
V: TRBV30
CDR3: AWNQGASNEKLF

J: TRBJ1-6
size: .
V: TRBV30
CDR3: AWSVGDKRNSPLH

J: TRBJ2-7
size: .
V: TRBV18
CDR3: ASSRTGVDEQY

J: TRBJ2-1
size: .
V: TRBV18
CDR3: ASSPQNLYNEQF

J: TRBJ1-2
size: .
V: TRBV28
CDR3: ASSTLGVRLYGYT

J: TRBJ2-3
size: once
V: TRBV7-2
CDR3: ASSLGLAGPSTDTQY

J: TRBJ1-2
size: .
V: TRBV19
CDR3: ASRGRANYGYT

J: TRBJ1-5
size: few
V: TRBV7-9
CDR3: ASSLRGGPNQPQH

J: TRBJ2-3
size: .
V: TRBV10-3
CDR3: AARGGLGTDTQY

J: TRBJ2-5
size: once
V: TRBV7-7
CDR3: ASSPLRQAQETQY

J: TRBJ1-1
size: .
V: TRBV20-1
CDR3: SASDTGGKAEAF

J: TRBJ1-5
size: few
V: TRBV5-5
CDR3: ASSLAPPDQPQH

J: TRBJ2-1
size: .
V: TRBV10-3
CDR3: AISSGQGAINEQF

J: TRBJ1-3
size: once
V: TRBV5-5
CDR3: ASRLEGGPGNTIY

J: TRBJ2-1
size: .
V: TRBV11-2
CDR3: ASSLVASVQF

J: TRBJ2-3
size: .
V: TRBV7-2
CDR3: ASSLYSAGGLADTQY

J: TRBJ2-1
size: .
V: TRBV9
CDR3: ASSDGRKIDNEQF

J: TRBJ2-3
size: .
V: TRBV5-1
CDR3: ASSLPTSDLADTQY

J: TRBJ2-7
size: .
V: TRBV5-6
CDR3: ASSFLGTGSYEQY

J: TRBJ1-2
size: .
V: TRBV6-1
CDR3: ASSEIGGLGGYT

J: TRBJ2-5
size: .
V: TRBV28
CDR3: ASSLSGILQETQY

J: TRBJ1-4
size: .
V: TRBV18
CDR3: ASSPLSVSEKLF

J: TRBJ1-1
size: .
V: TRBV7-8
CDR3: ASSLGGQGFTEAF

J: TRBJ2-3
size: once
V: TRBV7-3
CDR3: ASSTGLAGGTDTQY

J: TRBJ1-2
size: .
V: TRBV7-2
CDR3: ASTLDRGRGGYT

J: TRBJ1-3
size: .
V: TRBV7-2
CDR3: ASSSYSSGNTIY